This TCR beta chain emerged from a study of cytomegalovirus exposure and HLA in healthy donors. On the study more broadly: The same platform was used for the roughly 120 validation repertoires and the approximately 670 first-cohort repertoires, a later analysis reported. Broader study findings: Researchers catalogued approximately 170 TCR beta chains as cytomegalovirus-associated.

As to this clone: Antigen unknown.

Only in-frame clones appear in the TCRdb table, and some are missing; sequencing was by immunoSEQ multiplex PCR. The table shows roughly 65,000 clones, with more than 85% occurring only once. The validation cohort, a group of some 120 subjects, included the donors and was separate from the roughly 620-subject first cohort. Germline trimming cut 4 bases from V and 8 bases from J; bases unmatched to any gene: 10. The germline CDR1 and CDR2 sequences are SGHNT and YYREEE (reference sequence). The CDR3 is 16 residues long. The sample taken for sequencing was PBMCs. The chain uses TRBV5-4 and TRBJ2-2; TRBD2 matches 11 bases. This TCR came from a man in his late teens or twenties in good health and CMV-seropositive. The CDR3 coding sequence is TGTGCCAGCAGCCCCCAGACTAGCGGGACCGGGGGGGAGCTGTTTTTT. Translated: CASSPQTSGTGGELFF.